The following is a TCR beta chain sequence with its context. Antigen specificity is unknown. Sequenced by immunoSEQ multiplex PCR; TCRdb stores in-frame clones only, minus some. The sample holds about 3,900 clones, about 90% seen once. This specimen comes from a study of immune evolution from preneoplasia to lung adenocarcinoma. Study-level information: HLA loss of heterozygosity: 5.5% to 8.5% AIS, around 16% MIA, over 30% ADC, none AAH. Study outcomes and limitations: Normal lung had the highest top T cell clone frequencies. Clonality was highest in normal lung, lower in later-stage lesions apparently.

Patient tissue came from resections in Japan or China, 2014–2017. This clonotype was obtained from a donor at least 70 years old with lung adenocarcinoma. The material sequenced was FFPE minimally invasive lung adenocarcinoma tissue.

CDR3 in DNA: TGTGCCAGCAGTGTGATGGCGGGATGGCATGAGCAGTTCTTC. The encoded protein is CASSVMAGWHEQFF. V gene TRBV6-4 combines with J gene TRBJ2-1; perhaps TRBD2 as D (6 bases). There are 14 residues in the CDR3. V lost 4 bases to trimming and J lost 8 bases, with 15 bases between them. Germline CDR1 reads MRHNA; CDR2 reads SNTAGT.